The entry below describes one T cell receptor beta chain. What it binds is not known. This sample was included in a study of chemoradiotherapy in HPV16-positive cancers. Repertoires were generated with immunoSEQ multiplex PCR, while TCRdb's copy carries only in-frame clones and drops some. This table holds more than 35,000 clones, under 80% found once. Study findings and constraints: During treatment, candidate HPV-specific clones and E7-related motifs expanded in tumor.

Germline loops: CDR1 SGHAT, CDR2 FQNNGV. This CDR3 is built from 16 residues. Trimming removed 5 bases from V and 0 bases from J; junction bases left unmatched: 8. Sequencing used blood, obtained from a patient who underwent chemoradiotherapy. This chain links TRBV11-2 with TRBJ2-3, with 7 bases aligning to TRBD2. This receptor was obtained from a human donor with HPV-associated anogenital cancer. The CDR3 nucleotides read TGTGCCAGCAGCGGGGGGGGAGGTCATAGCACAGATACGCAGTATTTT. It encodes CASSGGGGHSTDTQYF.